Listed below are T cell receptor beta chains from one sample, sequenced in a study of human T cells and chemical hapten exposure. TCRdb called the RACE reads again in MiXCR, with one record for every CDR3 protein. The sample has more than 150,000 distinct CDR3 sequences; 24% are singletons. Sequenced material: whole blood, taken in connection with sensitization to the hapten diphenylcyclopropenone (DPC). These receptors were obtained from a woman in her thirties or forties with alopecia areata. Some clones in this sample may be carry-over from other donors' samples. The CDR3 runs from the conserved cysteine through the conserved F or W. A D gene is named only where the DNA matches it firmly. Some rows have no size entry. The others give once, few or many, or a class for an expanded clone.

d_gene: -; j_gene: TRBJ2-2; v_gene: TRBV24-1; abundance: few; CDR3nt: TGTGCCACCAGTGTGAGGGGCCGAAACACCGGGGAGCTGTTTTTT; CDR3aa: CATSVRGRNTGELFF
d_gene: -; j_gene: TRBJ2-1; v_gene: TRBV20-1; abundance: many; CDR3nt: TGCAGTGCTAGAGATTTAGGCTCCTACAATGAGCAGTTCTTC; CDR3aa: CSARDLGSYNEQFF
d_gene: TRBD2; j_gene: TRBJ2-7; v_gene: TRBV20-1; abundance: few; CDR3nt: TGCAGTACAGATCCTTTGCGGGAGGTAACCTACGAGCAGTACTTC; CDR3aa: CSTDPLREVTYEQYF
d_gene: -; j_gene: TRBJ2-7; v_gene: TRBV4-3; abundance: few; CDR3nt: TGCGCCAGCAGCCAAGATAGGAGGGGCGCCTTCTACGAGCAGTACTTC; CDR3aa: CASSQDRRGAFYEQYF
d_gene: -; j_gene: TRBJ2-4; v_gene: TRBV20-1; abundance: few; CDR3nt: TGCAGTGCTAGTCTAGCCCCCAAAAACATTCAGTACTTC; CDR3aa: CSASLAPKNIQYF
d_gene: -; j_gene: TRBJ1-4; v_gene: TRBV27; abundance: -; CDR3nt: TGTGCCACGAGACCCTCCCCAAATGAAAAACTGTTTTTT; CDR3aa: CATRPSPNEKLFF
d_gene: -; j_gene: TRBJ2-3; v_gene: TRBV10-2; abundance: -; CDR3nt: TGCGCCAGCGGGGTAGGGGCAGATACGCAGTATTTT; CDR3aa: CASGVGADTQYF
d_gene: -; j_gene: TRBJ2-7; v_gene: TRBV7-2; abundance: few; CDR3nt: TGTGCCAGCAGCTTAGGATGGGTGGAATCCTACGAGCAGTACTTC; CDR3aa: CASSLGWVESYEQYF
d_gene: -; j_gene: TRBJ1-5; v_gene: TRBV12-3/TRBV12-4; abundance: many; CDR3nt: TGTGCCAGCAGTCCGGGACCCGGGGGTAATAGCAATCAGCCCCAGCATTTT; CDR3aa: CASSPGPGGNSNQPQHF
d_gene: -; j_gene: TRBJ2-5; v_gene: TRBV28; abundance: -; CDR3nt: TGTGCCAGCAGTCCTCTGACGACATCACAAGAGACCCAGTACTTC; CDR3aa: CASSPLTTSQETQYF
d_gene: -; j_gene: TRBJ1-6; v_gene: TRBV7-2; abundance: few; CDR3nt: TGTGCCAGCAGCTTAGATGGGACACCAACTAATTCACCCCTCCACTTT; CDR3aa: CASSLDGTPTNSPLHF
d_gene: -; j_gene: TRBJ1-6; v_gene: TRBV27; abundance: -; CDR3nt: TGTGCCAGCAGTTTAGGGACATTCTCCTATAATTCACCCCTCCACTTT; CDR3aa: CASSLGTFSYNSPLHF
d_gene: -; j_gene: TRBJ1-5; v_gene: TRBV7-2; abundance: -; CDR3nt: TGTGCCAGCAGCTCACCTCAGGGACAGCCCCAGCATTTT; CDR3aa: CASSSPQGQPQHF
d_gene: -; j_gene: TRBJ1-2; v_gene: TRBV20-1; abundance: few; CDR3nt: TGCAGTGCTAGACTAAGAGACGGGGGGGATGGCTACACCTTC; CDR3aa: CSARLRDGGDGYTF
d_gene: -; j_gene: TRBJ1-2; v_gene: TRBV4-3; abundance: few; CDR3nt: TGCGCCAGCAGCACTACGACACAGGGATATGGCTACACCTTC; CDR3aa: CASSTTTQGYGYTF
d_gene: -; j_gene: TRBJ2-3; v_gene: TRBV28; abundance: -; CDR3nt: TGTGCCAGCACCCTCGGGGGCACAGATACGCAGTATTTT; CDR3aa: CASTLGGTDTQYF
d_gene: -; j_gene: TRBJ1-1; v_gene: TRBV7-9; abundance: -; CDR3nt: TGTGCCAGCAGCCCCACAGGTTTCACTGAAGCTTTCTTT; CDR3aa: CASSPTGFTEAFF
d_gene: -; j_gene: TRBJ1-1; v_gene: TRBV7-8; abundance: many; CDR3nt: TGTGCCAGCAGCCTGTCGCGAGGGGGCACTGAAGCTTTCTTT; CDR3aa: CASSLSRGGTEAFF
d_gene: TRBD2; j_gene: TRBJ2-3; v_gene: TRBV20-1; abundance: -; CDR3nt: TGCAGTGCTGGGGACTATGGACGCACAGATACGCAGTATTTT; CDR3aa: CSAGDYGRTDTQYF
d_gene: TRBD1; j_gene: TRBJ2-5; v_gene: TRBV5-1; abundance: many; CDR3nt: TGCGCCAGCAGCCTTGGACAGGGACAGGAGACCCAGTACTTC; CDR3aa: CASSLGQGQETQYF
d_gene: TRBD1; j_gene: TRBJ1-5; v_gene: TRBV7-8; abundance: few; CDR3nt: TGTGCCAGCAGTCCTGACAGGGACAGGGATCAGCCCCAGCATTTT; CDR3aa: CASSPDRDRDQPQHF
d_gene: -; j_gene: TRBJ1-5; v_gene: TRBV20-1; abundance: -; CDR3nt: TGCAGTGCCCTGAAACAAAGCAATCAGCCCCAGCATTTT; CDR3aa: CSALKQSNQPQHF
d_gene: TRBD1; j_gene: TRBJ2-3; v_gene: TRBV6-5; abundance: few; CDR3nt: TGTGCCAGCAGTTACAGGCGGACAGGGGTGATAGATACGCAGTATTTT; CDR3aa: CASSYRRTGVIDTQYF
d_gene: TRBD1; j_gene: TRBJ2-2; v_gene: TRBV12-3/TRBV12-4; abundance: few; CDR3nt: TGTGCCAGCAGCACCCGGGGACAGGGGAGCACCGGGGAGCTGTTTTTT; CDR3aa: CASSTRGQGSTGELFF
d_gene: -; j_gene: TRBJ1-2; v_gene: TRBV29-1; abundance: few; CDR3nt: TGCAGCGTTGACCGTTACAGGGCAGAGTATGGCTACACCTTC; CDR3aa: CSVDRYRAEYGYTF
d_gene: -; j_gene: TRBJ1-4; v_gene: TRBV7-9; abundance: -; CDR3nt: TGTGCCAGCAGCTTAAATAGAGGAGATAATGAAAAACTGTTTTTT; CDR3aa: CASSLNRGDNEKLFF
d_gene: TRBD1; j_gene: TRBJ2-2; v_gene: TRBV5-1; abundance: -; CDR3nt: TGCGCCAGCAGCTGGGACAGACCGAACACCGGGGAGCTGTTTTTT; CDR3aa: CASSWDRPNTGELFF
d_gene: -; j_gene: TRBJ2-3; v_gene: TRBV4-3; abundance: many; CDR3nt: TGCGCCAGCAGCCAAGATTCCCGCACAGATACGCAGTATTTT; CDR3aa: CASSQDSRTDTQYF
d_gene: TRBD1; j_gene: TRBJ2-5; v_gene: TRBV18; abundance: few; CDR3nt: TGTGCCAGCTCGCCGGGACAGGGAAAGGCGACCCAGTACTTC; CDR3aa: CASSPGQGKATQYF